The clone carrying this T cell receptor (beta chain) was seen more than once but under ten times. This specimen belongs to a study of blood T cell repertoires in COVID-19. Trimming took 2 bases from V and 3 from J, leaving 22 bases between them. Germline CDR1 and CDR2: MNHEY and SMNVEV (reference sequence). CDR3 length equals 18 residues. As processed by the authors: Reference gene primer amplification yielded estimated nucleated cell counts. Some clones are missing from TCRdb's copy, which holds only in-frame ones; the method was immunoSEQ multiplex PCR. For V, J and clone size, that table is used; D and trimming come from the DNA. The table records some 120,000 clones, approximately 74% of them present only once. Followed longitudinally, the Seattle patients had been enrolled during active infection.

The V gene is TRBV27, the J gene TRBJ1-1; D may be TRBD1 (5 bases). The receptor's source is a man aged 80 or over with COVID-19, enrolled during active disease. The sample was peripheral blood. CDR3 sequence (DNA): TGTGCCAGCAGTTTAGCCCCAGGCAGGGAGGATTGGCACACTGAAGCTTTCTTT. Translating it yields CASSLAPGREDWHTEAFF.